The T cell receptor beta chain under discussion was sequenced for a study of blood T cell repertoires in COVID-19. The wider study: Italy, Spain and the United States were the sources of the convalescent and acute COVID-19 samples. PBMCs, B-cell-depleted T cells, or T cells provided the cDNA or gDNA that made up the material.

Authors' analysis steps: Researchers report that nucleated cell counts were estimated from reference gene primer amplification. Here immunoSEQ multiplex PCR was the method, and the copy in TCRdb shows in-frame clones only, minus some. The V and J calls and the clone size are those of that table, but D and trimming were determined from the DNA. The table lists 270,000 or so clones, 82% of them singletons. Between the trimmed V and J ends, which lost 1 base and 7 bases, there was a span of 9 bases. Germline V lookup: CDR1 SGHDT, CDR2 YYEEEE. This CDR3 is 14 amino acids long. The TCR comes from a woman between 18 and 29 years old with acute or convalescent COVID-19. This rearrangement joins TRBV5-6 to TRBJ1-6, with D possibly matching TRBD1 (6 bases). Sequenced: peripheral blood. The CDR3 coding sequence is TGTGCCAGCAGCTTGAGAGACAGGAATTCACCCCTCCACTTT. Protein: CASSLRDRNSPLHF.